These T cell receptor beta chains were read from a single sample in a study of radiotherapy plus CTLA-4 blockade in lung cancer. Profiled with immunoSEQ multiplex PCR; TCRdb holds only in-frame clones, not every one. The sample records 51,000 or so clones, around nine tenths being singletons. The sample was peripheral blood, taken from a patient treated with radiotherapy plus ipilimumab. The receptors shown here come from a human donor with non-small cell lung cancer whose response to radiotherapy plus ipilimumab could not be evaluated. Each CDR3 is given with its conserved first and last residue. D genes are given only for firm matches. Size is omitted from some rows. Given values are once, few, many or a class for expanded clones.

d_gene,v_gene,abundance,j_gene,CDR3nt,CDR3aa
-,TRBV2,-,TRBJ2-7,TGTGCCAGCAGTGGACAGGCGACCTACGAGCAGTACTTC,CASSGQATYEQYF
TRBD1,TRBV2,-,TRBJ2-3,TGTGCCAGCAGGGCAGGGGGTGTCACAGATACGCAGTATTTT,CASRAGGVTDTQYF
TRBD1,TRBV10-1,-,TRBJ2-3,TGCGCCAGCAGTGCTCCGGGACAGGGAACAGGAGATACGCAGTATTTT,CASSAPGQGTGDTQYF
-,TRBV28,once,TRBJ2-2,TGTGCCAGCAGTTTATCGGGCGGCGGGTCCGGGGAGCTGTTTTTT,CASSLSGGGSGELFF
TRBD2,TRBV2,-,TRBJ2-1,TGTGCCAGCAGTTATAGCGGGGGGGCTGGCAATGAGCAGTTCTTC,CASSYSGGAGNEQFF
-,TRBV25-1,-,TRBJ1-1,TGTGCCAGCAGTGAGAATCCGGGCACTGAAGCTTTCTTT,CASSENPGTEAFF
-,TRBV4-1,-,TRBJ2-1,TGCGCCAGCAGCCAAGGCGAAGACAGCCCCTACAATGAGCAGTTCTTC,CASSQGEDSPYNEQFF
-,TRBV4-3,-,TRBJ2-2,TGCGCCAGCAGCCAAGATTCCCAGGCCGCGAACACCGGGGAGCTGTTTTTT,CASSQDSQAANTGELFF
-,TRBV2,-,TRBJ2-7,TGTGCCAGCAGTGCCCTCGGTTCCTACGAGCAGTACTTC,CASSALGSYEQYF
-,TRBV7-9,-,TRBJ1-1,TGTGCCAGCAGCCGGACAGAAAACACTGAAGCTTTCTTT,CASSRTENTEAFF
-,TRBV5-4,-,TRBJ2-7,TGTGCCAGCAGCTTGAGTTTAGTGGACACAGGCGAGCAGTACTTC,CASSLSLVDTGEQYF
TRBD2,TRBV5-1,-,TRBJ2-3,TGCGCCAGCAGCCCCGGGACTAGCGGGGGGGTAGCAGATACGCAGTATTTT,CASSPGTSGGVADTQYF
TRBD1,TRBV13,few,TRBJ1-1,TGTGCCAGCAGCTTACAGGGGGTTACAGGGGTTGTCACTGAAGCTTTCTTT,CASSLQGVTGVVTEAFF
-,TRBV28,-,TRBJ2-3,TGTGCCAGCAGTTTTGGAGCAACAAAGGGGACAGATACGCAGTATTTT,CASSFGATKGTDTQYF
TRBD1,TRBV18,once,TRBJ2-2,TGTGCCAGCTCACCACGGGACAGGGCTAACGGGGAGCTGTTTTTT,CASSPRDRANGELFF
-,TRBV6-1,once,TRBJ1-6,TGTGCCAGCAGTAGGGGGAATTCACCCCTCCACTTT,CASSRGNSPLHF
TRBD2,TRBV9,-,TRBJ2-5,TGTGCCAGCAGCGTAGGGGGCGGGGGGGCAGTTTTTGAGACCCAGTACTTC,CASSVGGGGAVFETQYF